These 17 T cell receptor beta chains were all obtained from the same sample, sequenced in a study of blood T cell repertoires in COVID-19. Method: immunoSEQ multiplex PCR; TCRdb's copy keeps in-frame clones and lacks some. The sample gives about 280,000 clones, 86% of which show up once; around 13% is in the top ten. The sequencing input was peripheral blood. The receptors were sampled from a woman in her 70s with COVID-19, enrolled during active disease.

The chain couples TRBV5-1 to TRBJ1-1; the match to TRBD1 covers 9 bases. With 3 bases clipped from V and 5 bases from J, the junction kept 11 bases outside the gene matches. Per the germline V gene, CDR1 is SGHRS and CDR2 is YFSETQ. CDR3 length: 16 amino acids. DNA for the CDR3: TGCGCCAGCAGCTCGTCCCGGGACAGGGAGACAACTGAAGCTTTCTTT. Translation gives CASSSSRDRETTEAFF.

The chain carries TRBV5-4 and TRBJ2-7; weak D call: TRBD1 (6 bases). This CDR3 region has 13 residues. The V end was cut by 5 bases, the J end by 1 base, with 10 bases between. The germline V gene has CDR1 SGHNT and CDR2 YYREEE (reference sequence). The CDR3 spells CASSNDRSYEQYF. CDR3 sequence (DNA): TGTGCCAGCAGTAATGACAGGTCCTACGAGCAGTACTTC.

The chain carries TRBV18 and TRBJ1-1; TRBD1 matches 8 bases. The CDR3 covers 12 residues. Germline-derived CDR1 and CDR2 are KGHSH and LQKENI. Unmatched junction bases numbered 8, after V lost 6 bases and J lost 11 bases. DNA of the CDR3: TGTGCCAGCTCCCCAGGACAGGGTGGTGCTTTCTTT. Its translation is CASSPGQGGAFF.

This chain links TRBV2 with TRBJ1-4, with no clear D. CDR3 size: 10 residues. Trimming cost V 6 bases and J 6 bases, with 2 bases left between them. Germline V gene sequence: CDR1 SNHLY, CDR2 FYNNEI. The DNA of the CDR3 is TGTGCCAGCAGCTATGAAAAACTGTTTTTT. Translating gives CASSYEKLFF.

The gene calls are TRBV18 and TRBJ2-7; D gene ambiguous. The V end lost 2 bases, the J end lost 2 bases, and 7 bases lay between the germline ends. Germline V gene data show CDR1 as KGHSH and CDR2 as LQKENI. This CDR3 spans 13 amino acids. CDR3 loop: CASSPTATYEQYF. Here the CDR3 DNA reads TGTGCCAGCTCACCAACAGCTACCTACGAGCAGTACTTC.

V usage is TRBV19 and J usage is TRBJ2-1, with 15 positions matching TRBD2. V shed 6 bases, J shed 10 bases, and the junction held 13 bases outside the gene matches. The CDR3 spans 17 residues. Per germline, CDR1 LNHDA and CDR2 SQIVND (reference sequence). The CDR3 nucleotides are TGTGCCAGTAGGCCGGGACTAGCGGGGGGCGACATTTCGGAGCAGTTCTTC. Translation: CASRPGLAGGDISEQFF.

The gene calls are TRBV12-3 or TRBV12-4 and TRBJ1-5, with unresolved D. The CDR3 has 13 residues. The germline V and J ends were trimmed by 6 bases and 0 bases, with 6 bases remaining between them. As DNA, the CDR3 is TGTGCCAGCAGAATATCTAGCAATCAGCCCCAGCATTTT. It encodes CASRISSNQPQHF.

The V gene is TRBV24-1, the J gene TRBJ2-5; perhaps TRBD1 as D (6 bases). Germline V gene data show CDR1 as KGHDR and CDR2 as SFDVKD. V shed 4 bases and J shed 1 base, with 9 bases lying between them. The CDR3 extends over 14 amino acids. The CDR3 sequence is CATSESDSQETQYF. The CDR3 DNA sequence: TGTGCCACCAGTGAGTCGGACAGCCAAGAGACCCAGTACTTC.

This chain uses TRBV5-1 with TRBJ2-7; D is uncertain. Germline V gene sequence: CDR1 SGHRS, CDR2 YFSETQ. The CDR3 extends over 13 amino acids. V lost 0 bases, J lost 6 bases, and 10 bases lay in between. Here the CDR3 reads CASSLGQTLEQYF. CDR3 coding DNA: TGCGCCAGCAGCTTGGGGCAGACTCTCGAGCAGTACTTC.

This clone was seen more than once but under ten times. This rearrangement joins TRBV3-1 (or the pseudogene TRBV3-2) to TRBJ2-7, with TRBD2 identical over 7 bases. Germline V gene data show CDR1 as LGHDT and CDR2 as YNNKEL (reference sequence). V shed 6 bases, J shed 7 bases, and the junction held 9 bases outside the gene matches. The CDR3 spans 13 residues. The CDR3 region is CASRLASGKEQYF. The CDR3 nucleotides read TGTGCCAGCAGGCTCGCTAGCGGAAAAGAGCAGTACTTC.

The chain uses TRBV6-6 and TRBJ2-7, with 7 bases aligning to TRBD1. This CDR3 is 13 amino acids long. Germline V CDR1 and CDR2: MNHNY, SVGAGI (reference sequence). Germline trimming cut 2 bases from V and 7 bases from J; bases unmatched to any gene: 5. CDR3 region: CASSYLQGSEQYF. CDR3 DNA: TGTGCCAGCAGTTACCTACAGGGGTCTGAGCAGTACTTC.

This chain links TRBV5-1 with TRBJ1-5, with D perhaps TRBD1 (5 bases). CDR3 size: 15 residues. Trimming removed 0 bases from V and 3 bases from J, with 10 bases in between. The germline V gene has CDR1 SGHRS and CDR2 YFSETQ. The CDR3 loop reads CASSLAGLDNQPQHF. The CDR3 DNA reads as TGCGCCAGCAGCTTGGCGGGACTGGACAATCAGCCCCAGCATTTT. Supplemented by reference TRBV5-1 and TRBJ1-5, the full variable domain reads KAGVTQTPRYLIKTRGQQVTLSCSPISGHRSVSWYQQTPGQGLQFLFEYFSETQRNKGNFPGRFSGRQFSNSRSEMNVSTLELGDSALYLCASSLAGLDNQPQHFGDGTRLSIL.

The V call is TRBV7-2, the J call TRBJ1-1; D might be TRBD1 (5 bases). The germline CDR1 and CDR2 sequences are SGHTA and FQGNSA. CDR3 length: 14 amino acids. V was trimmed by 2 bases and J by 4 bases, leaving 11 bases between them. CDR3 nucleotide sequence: TGTGCCAGCAGCTTATTTCGGGGGGGCACTGAAGCTTTCTTT. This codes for CASSLFRGGTEAFF.

The CDR3: CASGSGVGEQYF. CDR3 sequence (DNA): TGTGCCAGCGGGTCGGGGGTAGGGGAGCAGTACTTC. V is TRBV6-5 and J is TRBJ2-7; possible D gene TRBD2, 6 bases. The V gene's germline CDR1 is MNHEY and CDR2 SVGAGI. The CDR3 is made up of 12 amino acids. The V end lost 8 bases, the J end lost 7 bases, and 15 bases lay between the germline ends.

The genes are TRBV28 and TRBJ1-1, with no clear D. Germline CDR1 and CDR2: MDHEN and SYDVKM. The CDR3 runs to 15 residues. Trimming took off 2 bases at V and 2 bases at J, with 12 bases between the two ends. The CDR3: CASSLIVYPNTEAFF. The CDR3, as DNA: TGTGCCAGCAGTTTAATAGTGTACCCTAACACTGAAGCTTTCTTT.

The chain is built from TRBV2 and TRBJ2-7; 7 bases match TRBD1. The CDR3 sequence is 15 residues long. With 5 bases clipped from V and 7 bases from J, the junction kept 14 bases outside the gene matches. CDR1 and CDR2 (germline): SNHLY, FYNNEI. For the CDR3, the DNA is TGTGCCAGCAGTCAAGACAGGGCCTTTAAGCAGGAGCAGTACTTC. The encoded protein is CASSQDRAFKQEQYF.

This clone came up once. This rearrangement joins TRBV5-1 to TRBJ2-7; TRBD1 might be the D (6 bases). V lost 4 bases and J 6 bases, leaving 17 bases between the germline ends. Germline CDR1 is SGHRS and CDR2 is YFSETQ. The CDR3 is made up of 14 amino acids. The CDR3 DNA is TGCGCCAGCAGCCCTTGGACAGCTACGGGCGAGCAGTACTTC. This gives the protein CASSPWTATGEQYF. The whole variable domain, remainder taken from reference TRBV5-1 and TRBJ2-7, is KAGVTQTPRYLIKTRGQQVTLSCSPISGHRSVSWYQQTPGQGLQFLFEYFSETQRNKGNFPGRFSGRQFSNSRSEMNVSTLELGDSALYLCASSPWTATGEQYFGPGTRLTVT.